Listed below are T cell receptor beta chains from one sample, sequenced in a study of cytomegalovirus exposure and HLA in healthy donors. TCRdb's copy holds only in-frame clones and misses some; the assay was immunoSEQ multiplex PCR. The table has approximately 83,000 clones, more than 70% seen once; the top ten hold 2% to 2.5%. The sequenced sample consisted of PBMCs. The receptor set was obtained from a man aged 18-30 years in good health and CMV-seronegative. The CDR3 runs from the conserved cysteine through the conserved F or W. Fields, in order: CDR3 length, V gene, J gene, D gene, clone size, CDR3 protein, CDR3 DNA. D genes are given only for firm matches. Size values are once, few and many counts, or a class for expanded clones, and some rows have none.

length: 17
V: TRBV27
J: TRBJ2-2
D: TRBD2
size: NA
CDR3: CASSLLARLAETGELFF
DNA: TGTGCCAGCAGCCTACTGGCGCGACTAGCGGAGACCGGGGAGCTGTTTTTT

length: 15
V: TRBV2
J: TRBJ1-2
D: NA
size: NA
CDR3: CASTRETYTFYGYTF
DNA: TGTGCCAGCACTCGGGAGACATACACCTTCTATGGCTACACCTTC

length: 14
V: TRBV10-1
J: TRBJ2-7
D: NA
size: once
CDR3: CASSESSQGGEQYF
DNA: TGCGCCAGCAGTGAGTCGTCACAGGGCGGCGAGCAGTACTTC

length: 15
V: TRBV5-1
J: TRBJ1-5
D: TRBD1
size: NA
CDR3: CASSPGQDSNQPQHF
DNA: TGCGCCAGCAGCCCGGGACAGGATAGCAATCAGCCCCAGCATTTT

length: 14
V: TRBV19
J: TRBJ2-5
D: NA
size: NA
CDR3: CASSGLGVLETQYF
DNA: TGTGCCAGTAGTGGGCTAGGGGTGTTGGAGACCCAGTACTTC

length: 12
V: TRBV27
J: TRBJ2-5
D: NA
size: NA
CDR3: CASRGLQETQYF
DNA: TGTGCCAGCCGGGGATTACAAGAGACCCAGTACTTC

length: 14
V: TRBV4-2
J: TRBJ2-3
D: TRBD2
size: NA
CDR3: CASSQGTRTYTQYF
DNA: TGTGCCAGCAGCCAAGGGACTAGGACATATACGCAGTATTTT

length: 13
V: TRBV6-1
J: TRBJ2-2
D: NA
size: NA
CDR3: CASSRDSTGELFF
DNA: TGTGCCAGCAGTCGGGACTCGACCGGGGAGCTGTTTTTT

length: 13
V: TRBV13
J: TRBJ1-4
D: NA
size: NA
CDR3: CASSPYRNEKLFF
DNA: TGTGCCAGCAGCCCCTATCGGAATGAAAAACTGTTTTTT

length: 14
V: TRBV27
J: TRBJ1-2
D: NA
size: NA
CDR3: CASSFARDTYGYTF
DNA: TGTGCCAGCAGTTTCGCCCGGGACACTTATGGCTACACCTTC

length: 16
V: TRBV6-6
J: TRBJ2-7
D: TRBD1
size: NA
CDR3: CASSYSRQGRTYEQYF
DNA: TGTGCCAGCAGTTACTCGCGACAGGGGAGAACCTACGAGCAGTACTTC

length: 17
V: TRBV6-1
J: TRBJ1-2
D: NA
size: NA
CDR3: CASSASKWGTYRAGYTF
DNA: TGTGCCAGCAGTGCCTCGAAGTGGGGCACGTACCGGGCCGGCTACACCTTC

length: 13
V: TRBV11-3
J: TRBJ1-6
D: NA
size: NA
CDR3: CASSPRGGSPLHF
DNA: TGTGCCAGCAGCCCCCGAGGGGGATCACCCCTCCACTTT

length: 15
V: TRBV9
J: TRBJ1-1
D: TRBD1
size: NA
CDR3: CASSAQGAVNTEAFF
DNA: TGTGCCAGCAGCGCCCAGGGGGCGGTTAACACTGAAGCTTTCTTT

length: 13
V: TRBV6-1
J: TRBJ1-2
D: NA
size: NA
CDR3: CASSSGFWDGYTF
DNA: TGTGCCAGCAGTTCAGGGTTTTGGGATGGCTACACCTTC

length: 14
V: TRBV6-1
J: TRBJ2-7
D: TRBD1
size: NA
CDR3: CASRTRDSSYEQYF
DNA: TGTGCCAGCAGGACCCGGGACAGCTCCTACGAGCAGTACTTC

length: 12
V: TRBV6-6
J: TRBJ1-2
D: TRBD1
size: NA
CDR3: CASSQGEDGYTF
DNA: TGTGCCAGCAGTCAGGGGGAGGATGGCTACACCTTC

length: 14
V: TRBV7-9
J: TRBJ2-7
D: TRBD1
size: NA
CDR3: CSSSLVTGDYEQYF
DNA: TGTTCCAGCAGCTTAGTGACAGGGGACTACGAGCAGTACTTC

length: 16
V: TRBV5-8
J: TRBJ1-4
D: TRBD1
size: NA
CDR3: CASSYGSGQINEKLFF
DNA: TGTGCCAGCAGCTACGGTTCGGGACAGATTAATGAAAAACTGTTTTTT

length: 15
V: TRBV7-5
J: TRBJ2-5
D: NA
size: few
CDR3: CARSKITGEAETQYF
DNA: TGTGCCAGAAGCAAGATCACAGGGGAGGCAGAGACCCAGTACTTC

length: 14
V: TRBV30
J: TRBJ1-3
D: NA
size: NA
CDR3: CAWSEDISGNTIYF
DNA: TGTGCCTGGAGTGAGGACATCTCTGGAAACACCATATATTTT

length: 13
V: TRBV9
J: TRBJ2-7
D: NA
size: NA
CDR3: CASSETHSYEQYF
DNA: TGTGCCAGCAGCGAGACTCATAGTTACGAGCAGTACTTC

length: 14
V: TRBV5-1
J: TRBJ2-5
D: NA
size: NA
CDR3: CASSLVSGGETQYF
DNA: TGCGCCAGCAGCTTGGTGTCCGGGGGAGAGACCCAGTACTTC

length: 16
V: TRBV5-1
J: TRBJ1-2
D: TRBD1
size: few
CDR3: CASSSTGGSIPYGYTF
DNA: TGCGCCAGCAGCTCGACAGGGGGCTCGATTCCCTATGGCTACACCTTC

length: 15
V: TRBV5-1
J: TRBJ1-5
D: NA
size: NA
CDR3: CASRPDGQNHQPQHF
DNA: TGCGCCAGCAGACCCGATGGACAGAATCATCAGCCCCAGCATTTT

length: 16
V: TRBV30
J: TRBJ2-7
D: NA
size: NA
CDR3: CAWSFNADRPPYEQYF
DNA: TGTGCCTGGAGTTTCAACGCGGACAGACCTCCCTACGAGCAGTACTTC

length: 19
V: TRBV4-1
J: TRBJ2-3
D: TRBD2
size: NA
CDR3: CASSQDQSPGLAYTDTQYF
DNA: TGCGCCAGCAGCCAAGATCAATCCCCAGGACTAGCATACACAGATACGCAGTATTTT

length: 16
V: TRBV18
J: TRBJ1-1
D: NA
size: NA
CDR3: CASSPGTVAGRAEAFF
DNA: TGTGCCAGCTCACCAGGTACGGTCGCAGGGAGGGCTGAAGCTTTCTTT

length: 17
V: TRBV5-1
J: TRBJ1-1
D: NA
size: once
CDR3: CASSLDSGTHMNTEAFF
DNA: TGCGCCAGCAGCTTGGACTCCGGGACACACATGAACACTGAAGCTTTCTTT

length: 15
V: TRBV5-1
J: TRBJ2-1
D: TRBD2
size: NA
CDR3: CASSFSGGQYNEQFF
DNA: TGCGCCAGCAGCTTTAGCGGGGGGCAGTACAATGAGCAGTTCTTC

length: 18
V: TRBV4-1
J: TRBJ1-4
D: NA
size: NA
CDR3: CASSQDAFPFGGNEKLFF
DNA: TGCGCCAGCAGCCAAGACGCGTTCCCGTTTGGAGGAAATGAAAAACTGTTTTTT

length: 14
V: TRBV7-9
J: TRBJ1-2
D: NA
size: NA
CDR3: CASSWTGGPYGYTF
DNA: TGTGCCAGCAGCTGGACGGGGGGCCCCTATGGCTACACCTTC

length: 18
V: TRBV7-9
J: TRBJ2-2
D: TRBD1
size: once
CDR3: CASTLRTGGDRITGELFF
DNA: TGTGCCAGCACCCTGAGGACAGGGGGCGATCGGATCACCGGGGAGCTGTTTTTT

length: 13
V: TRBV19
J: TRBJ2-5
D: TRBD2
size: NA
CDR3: CASRSGGQETQYF
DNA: TGTGCCAGTAGATCGGGGGGCCAAGAGACCCAGTACTTC

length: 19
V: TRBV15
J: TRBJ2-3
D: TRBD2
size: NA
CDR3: CATSRDLGLTSDSTDTQYF
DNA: TGTGCCACCAGCAGAGATCTGGGGCTGACTAGCGATAGCACAGATACGCAGTATTTT

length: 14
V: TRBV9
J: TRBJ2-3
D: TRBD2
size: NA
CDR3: CASSVGPSGGTQYF
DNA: TGTGCCAGCAGCGTAGGCCCTTCGGGGGGTACGCAGTATTTT

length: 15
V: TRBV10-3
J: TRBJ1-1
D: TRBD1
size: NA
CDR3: CAISESGQGSTEAFF
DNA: TGTGCCATCAGTGAGTCTGGACAGGGGTCCACTGAAGCTTTCTTT

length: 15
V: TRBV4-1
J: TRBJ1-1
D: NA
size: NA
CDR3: CASSNRRQANTEAFF
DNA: TGCGCCAGCAGCAATAGACGACAGGCGAACACTGAAGCTTTCTTT

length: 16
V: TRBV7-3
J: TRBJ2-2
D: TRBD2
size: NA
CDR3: CASSLQGLANTGELFF
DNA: TGTGCCAGCAGCTTACAGGGACTAGCTAACACCGGGGAGCTGTTTTTT

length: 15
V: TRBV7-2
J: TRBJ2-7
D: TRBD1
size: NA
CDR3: CASSPGTGGFYEQYF
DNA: TGTGCCAGCAGCCCTGGGACAGGGGGCTTTTACGAGCAGTACTTC

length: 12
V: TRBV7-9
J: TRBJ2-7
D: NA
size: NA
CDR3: CASSLTGYEQYF
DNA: TGTGCCAGCAGTCTTACAGGCTACGAGCAGTACTTC

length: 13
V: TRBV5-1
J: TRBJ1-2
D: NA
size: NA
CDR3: CASSLAGNYGYTF
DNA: TGCGCCAGCAGCTTGGCGGGGAACTATGGCTACACCTTC

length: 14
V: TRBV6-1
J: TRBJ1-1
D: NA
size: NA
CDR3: CASSGATGKTEAFF
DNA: TGTGCCAGCAGTGGGGCTACCGGGAAAACTGAAGCTTTCTTT

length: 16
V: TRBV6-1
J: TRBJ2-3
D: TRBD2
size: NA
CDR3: CASSGTSGGNTDTQYF
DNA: TGTGCCAGCAGTGGTACTAGCGGGGGGAACACAGATACGCAGTATTTT

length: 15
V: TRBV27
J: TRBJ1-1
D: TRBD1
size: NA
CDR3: CASSLVTGGNTEAFF
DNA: TGTGCCAGCAGTTTAGTAACAGGGGGGAACACTGAAGCTTTCTTT

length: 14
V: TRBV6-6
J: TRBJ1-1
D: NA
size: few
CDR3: CASMGRGRGTEAFF
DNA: TGTGCCAGCATGGGGAGGGGAAGGGGCACTGAAGCTTTCTTT

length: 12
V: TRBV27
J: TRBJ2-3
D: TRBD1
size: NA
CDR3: CASRPSRGWQYF
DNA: TGTGCCAGCCGTCCCAGCAGGGGGTGGCAGTATTTT

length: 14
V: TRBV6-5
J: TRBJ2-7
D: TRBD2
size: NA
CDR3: CASRPSGGTYEQYF
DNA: TGTGCCAGCAGACCTAGCGGGGGGACCTACGAGCAGTACTTC

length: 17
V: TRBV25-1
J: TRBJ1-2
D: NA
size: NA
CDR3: CASSEARGRVAGYGYTF
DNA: TGTGCCAGCAGTGAAGCCAGGGGCAGGGTAGCGGGCTATGGCTACACCTTC

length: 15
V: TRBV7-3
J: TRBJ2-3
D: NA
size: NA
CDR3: CASSLYGGHTDTQYF
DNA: TGTGCCAGCAGTTTATACGGGGGGCACACAGATACGCAGTATTTT

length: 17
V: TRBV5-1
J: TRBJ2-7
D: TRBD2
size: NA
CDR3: CASSLGGLAGGSYEQYF
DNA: TGCGCCAGCAGCTTGGGCGGACTAGCGGGCGGCTCCTACGAGCAGTACTTC

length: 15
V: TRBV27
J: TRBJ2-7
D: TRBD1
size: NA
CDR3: CASSLGTANTGEQYF
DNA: TGTGCCAGCAGTTTGGGGACAGCCAATACGGGGGAGCAGTACTTC

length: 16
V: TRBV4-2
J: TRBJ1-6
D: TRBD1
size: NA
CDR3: CASSQAPDRSESPLHF
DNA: TGTGCCAGCAGCCAAGCCCCGGACAGGTCAGAATCACCCCTCCACTTT

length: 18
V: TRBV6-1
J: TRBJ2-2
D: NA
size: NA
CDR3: CASSEAPSRSANTGELFF
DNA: TGTGCCAGCAGTGAAGCGCCGTCAAGGAGCGCGAACACCGGGGAGCTGTTTTTT

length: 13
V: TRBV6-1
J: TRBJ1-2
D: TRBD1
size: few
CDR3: CASSDAGGFGYTF
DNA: TGTGCCAGCAGTGATGCAGGGGGCTTTGGCTACACCTTC